The 4 T cell receptor beta chains given below trace back to one sample, sequenced in a study of blood T cell repertoires in COVID-19. Some clones are missing from TCRdb's copy, which holds only in-frame ones; the method was immunoSEQ multiplex PCR. The profile shows 250,000 to 300,000 clones, 90% of them singletons. Sequenced sample: PBMCs or T cells enriched from blood (not recorded which). These receptors all stem from a young woman who had recovered from COVID-19.

V is TRBV6-4 and J is TRBJ2-3, with TRBD2 matching 14 bases. The germline CDR1 and CDR2 sequences are MRHNA and SNTAGT. The CDR3 consists of 16 residues. V shed 2 bases, J shed 6 bases, and the junction held 4 bases outside the gene matches. CDR3 nucleotides: TGTGCCAGCAGTGACGGGACTAGCGGGAGTCCCGATACGCAGTATTTT. The encoded protein is CASSDGTSGSPDTQYF.

Here the CDR3 reads CASTLAGLAYNEQFF. The CDR3 region has the DNA TGTGCCAGCACTCTTGCGGGACTAGCCTACAATGAGCAGTTCTTC. The V call is TRBV27, the J call TRBJ2-1, with TRBD2 identical over 8 bases. The V gene's germline CDR1 is MNHEY and CDR2 SMNVEV (reference sequence). V dropped 7 bases and J dropped 2; count of bases not matched to a gene: 7. The CDR3 spans 15 residues.

This chain joins TRBV28 and TRBJ1-3; D possibly corresponds to TRBD1 (6 bases). Germline-derived CDR1 and CDR2 are MDHEN and SYDVKM. V shed 5 bases and J shed 4 bases, with 9 bases lying between them. The length of the CDR3 is 13 residues. The CDR3 is CASSTGWGNTIYF. CDR3 DNA sequence: TGTGCCAGCAGTACAGGGTGGGGAAACACCATATATTTT. Full variable domain (rest looked up from reference TRBV28 and TRBJ1-3): DVKVTQSSRYLVKRTGEKVFLECVQDMDHENMFWYRQDPGLGLRLIYFSYDVKMKEKGDIPEGYSVSREKKERFSLILESASTNQTSMYLCASSTGWGNTIYFGEGSWLTVV.

As regards this clone: The same CDR3 also results from other DNA sequences found in this sample. The V call is TRBV19, the J call TRBJ1-1, with D perhaps TRBD1 (5 bases). Trimming shortened V by 1 base and J by 5 bases, and 8 bases separated the two germline ends. Germline values: CDR1 LNHDA, CDR2 SQIVND (reference sequence). This CDR3 has 13 amino acids. DNA of the CDR3: TGTGCCAGTAGTATAGGCGGGGGAACTGAAGCTTTCTTT. Residues: CASSIGGGTEAFF. The whole variable domain, filled in from reference TRBV19 and TRBJ1-1, reads DGGITQSPKYLFRKEGQNVTLSCEQNLNHDAMYWYRQDPGQGLRLIYYSQIVNDFQKGDIAEGYSVSREKKESFPLTVTSAQKNPTAFYLCASSIGGGTEAFFGQGTRLTVV.